Here is one T cell receptor beta chain with its context. The antigen is undetermined. The same CDR3 arises from other DNA sequences in this sample as well. The study enrolled patients with locally advanced or metastatic urothelial carcinoma. This entry belongs to a study of PD-L1 blockade in urothelial cancer. Study at large: Men with urothelial cancer arising in the bladder made up about 90% of the roughly 29 patients. From 0 to 3 prior chemotherapy regimens had been given to the patients.

Assay used: immunoSEQ multiplex PCR; TCRdb lists only in-frame clones, some missing. The repertoire consists of 45,000 to 65,000 clones, with nearly 85% occurring once and the leading ten covering 5.8%. Study-wide findings and caveats: Blood TCR clonality below the median before treatment was a predictor of better survival.

The receptor's source is a man aged 40-49 years with urothelial cancer. The sequences come from PBMCs, collected around atezolizumab (anti-PD-L1) treatment.

The CDR3, as DNA: TGTGCCAGCAGGGACAGATCCCCAGGAAACACCATATATTTT. Encoded protein: CASRDRSPGNTIYF. V is TRBV6-1 and J is TRBJ1-3; possibly TRBD1 for D (6 bases). CDR1 MNHNS and CDR2 SASEGT come from the germline V gene. The CDR3 has 14 amino acids. With 6 bases removed from V and 4 bases from J, the gap between germline ends came to 13 bases.